The T cell receptor beta chain described here comes from a study of OX40 agonist ivuxolimab in advanced cancers. Whole-study results and caveats: Among the lowest levels of clonal expansion were found in partial responders at 0.1-3.0 mg/kg.

The repertoire was sequenced with immunoSEQ multiplex PCR; TCRdb's copy has only in-frame clones and lacks some. The repertoire has about 83,000 clones, under 90% of them found once; the top ten carry approximately 1.5%. This clone was counted only a few times. As yet, its antigen is unknown. This clonotype was sampled from an adult with an advanced solid tumor such as melanoma, head and neck, liver or kidney cancer. The sample was CD4+ or CD8+ T cells sorted from blood, taken in a trial of the OX40 agonist ivuxolimab.

CDR3 sequence (DNA): TGTGCCAGCAAGGCTGCCTATGGCTACACCTTC. Residues: CASKAAYGYTF. This sequence joins TRBV28 and TRBJ1-2; no firm D call. V lost 7 bases and J lost 4, with 7 bases in between. The CDR3 has 11 residues. The germline V gene has CDR1 MDHEN and CDR2 SYDVKM.